This record concerns one T cell receptor (beta chain) sequence. Its antigen remains unidentified. The sample comes from a study of T cells expressing NK-cell markers. About the study: Researchers got TCR beta repertoires out of sorted CD3+CD56+NKG2C+, CD3+CD56+NKG2C- and CD3+CD56-NKG2C+ T cells.

The study's findings and limits: These clonotypes also led the CD3+CD56-NKG2C+ fraction in a few donors.

It was by 5'RACE template switching with UMIs that TCR beta cDNA was made. One entry per CDR3 protein, without DNA, is what TCRdb gives after re-calling the 5' RACE reads. This sample's clone table lists 250,000 to 300,000 distinct CDR3 sequences. The specimen sequenced was blood T cells: a sorted CD56 or NKG2C T cell subset, CD4+ or CD8+ T cells, or bulk PBMC T cells (not recorded which). This TCR derives from a man between 18 and 29 years old in good health.

CDR3 protein: CSVEKSRTSGITGELFF. This rearrangement joins TRBV29-1 to TRBJ2-2; TCRdb names TRBD2, which stays unverified in the absence of DNA. The CDR3 length is 17 residues. Germline loops: CDR1 SQVTM, CDR2 ANQGSEA.